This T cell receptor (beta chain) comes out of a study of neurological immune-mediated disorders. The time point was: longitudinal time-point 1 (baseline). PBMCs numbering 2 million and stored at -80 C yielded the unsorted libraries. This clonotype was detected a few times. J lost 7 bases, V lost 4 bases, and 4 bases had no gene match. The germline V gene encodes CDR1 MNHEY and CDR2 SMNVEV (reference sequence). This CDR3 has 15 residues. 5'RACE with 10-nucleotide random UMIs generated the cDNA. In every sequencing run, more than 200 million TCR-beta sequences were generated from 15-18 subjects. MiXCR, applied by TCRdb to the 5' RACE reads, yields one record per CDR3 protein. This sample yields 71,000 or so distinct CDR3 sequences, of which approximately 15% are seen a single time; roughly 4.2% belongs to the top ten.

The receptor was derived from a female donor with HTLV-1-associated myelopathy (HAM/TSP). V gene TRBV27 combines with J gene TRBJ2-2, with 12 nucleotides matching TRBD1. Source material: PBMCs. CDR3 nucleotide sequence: TGTGCCAGCAGTTGGGGACAGGGGGCGGGCGGGGAGCTGTTTTTT. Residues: CASSWGQGAGGELFF.